The rows below give T cell receptor beta chains drawn from one sample of a study of immune cell composition in non-small cell lung cancer. TCRdb's copy holds only in-frame clones and misses some; the assay was immunoSEQ multiplex PCR. The sample contains about 8,000 clones, about 75% of which appear only once. Material for sequencing was lung tumor tissue. These receptors were taken from a human donor with non-small cell lung cancer. CDR3s include the opening cysteine and the closing phenylalanine or tryptophan. Fields, in order: V gene, J gene, CDR3 protein.

v_call: TRBV5-8; j_call: TRBJ2-2; cdr3_aa: CASSFWQNTGELFF
v_call: TRBV19; j_call: TRBJ1-2; cdr3_aa: CASSISSGGYGYTF
v_call: TRBV6-5; j_call: TRBJ2-1; cdr3_aa: CASSYKGLAVNEQFF
v_call: TRBV5-8; j_call: TRBJ2-2; cdr3_aa: CASSRFSGSGTGELFF
v_call: TRBV7-2; j_call: TRBJ1-2; cdr3_aa: CASSPTSGQGYGYTF
v_call: TRBV28; j_call: TRBJ1-6; cdr3_aa: CASRPDRSYNSPLHF
v_call: TRBV30; j_call: TRBJ1-2; cdr3_aa: CAIQGGYGYTF
v_call: TRBV7-9; j_call: TRBJ2-7; cdr3_aa: CASSLDSFTGYEQYF
v_call: TRBV19; j_call: TRBJ1-1; cdr3_aa: CASSAYGTTGRDTEAFF
v_call: TRBV19; j_call: TRBJ2-2; cdr3_aa: CASSLGTGITGELFF
v_call: TRBV6-1; j_call: TRBJ2-1; cdr3_aa: CASSETRRVEQFF
v_call: TRBV4-1; j_call: TRBJ1-3; cdr3_aa: CASSQEPGVPGNTIYF
v_call: TRBV19; j_call: TRBJ1-1; cdr3_aa: CASSIGGTYTEAFF
v_call: TRBV4-2; j_call: TRBJ2-3; cdr3_aa: CASTTQGGWTTDTQYF
v_call: TRBV6-1; j_call: TRBJ2-7; cdr3_aa: CASSLGVEQYF
v_call: TRBV29-1; j_call: TRBJ2-1; cdr3_aa: CSSKGDRGTYNEQFF
v_call: TRBV5-1; j_call: TRBJ2-7; cdr3_aa: CASSLGTGGTIEQYF
v_call: TRBV30; j_call: TRBJ1-1; cdr3_aa: CAWRAGGGEAFF
v_call: TRBV11-3; j_call: TRBJ2-1; cdr3_aa: CASSSTSGDYNEQFF
v_call: TRBV28; j_call: TRBJ1-1; cdr3_aa: CASVGGNTEAFF
v_call: TRBV6-1; j_call: TRBJ2-2; cdr3_aa: CASRKQGNTGELFF
v_call: TRBV5-6; j_call: TRBJ1-2; cdr3_aa: CASSAQGTTYNYGYTF
v_call: TRBV9; j_call: TRBJ1-5; cdr3_aa: CASSVATGTVSPYSNQPQHF
v_call: TRBV5-1; j_call: TRBJ2-5; cdr3_aa: CASSFGGSQETQYF
v_call: TRBV7-2; j_call: TRBJ2-3; cdr3_aa: CASSALRDTQYF
v_call: TRBV6-5; j_call: TRBJ1-1; cdr3_aa: CASVSRPGGEAFF
v_call: TRBV15; j_call: TRBJ1-2; cdr3_aa: CATSRDPGERAVYGYTF
v_call: TRBV28; j_call: TRBJ1-1; cdr3_aa: CASSFWQGAFF
v_call: TRBV9; j_call: TRBJ1-6; cdr3_aa: CASSGLRNSPLHF
v_call: TRBV19; j_call: TRBJ2-1; cdr3_aa: CASSEQGGLANEQFF
v_call: TRBV7-9; j_call: TRBJ1-2; cdr3_aa: CASGGAALSYGYTF
v_call: TRBV7-2; j_call: TRBJ2-1; cdr3_aa: CASSSGTSGGSYNEQFF
v_call: TRBV7-2; j_call: TRBJ2-3; cdr3_aa: CASSLFRDTQYF
v_call: TRBV25-1; j_call: TRBJ1-2; cdr3_aa: CASSGTGSGGNYGYTF
v_call: TRBV5-1; j_call: TRBJ2-5; cdr3_aa: CASSSQDTPAQYF
v_call: TRBV10-3; j_call: TRBJ2-1; cdr3_aa: CAISLSGDYNEQFF
v_call: TRBV29-1; j_call: TRBJ2-7; cdr3_aa: CSVGGGLAARTYEQYF
v_call: TRBV19; j_call: TRBJ1-5; cdr3_aa: CASSPEYRVLGGSNQPQHF
v_call: TRBV6-5; j_call: TRBJ1-1; cdr3_aa: CASRPRGQGAVVAFF
v_call: TRBV5-6; j_call: TRBJ2-7; cdr3_aa: CASSSPTSGDSYEQYF
v_call: TRBV7-9; j_call: TRBJ2-3; cdr3_aa: CASSSQDKKGTDTQYF
v_call: TRBV2; j_call: TRBJ2-3; cdr3_aa: CASSKLVPSTDTQYF
v_call: TRBV28; j_call: TRBJ2-5; cdr3_aa: CASSSSRDNQETQYF
v_call: TRBV5-4; j_call: TRBJ1-5; cdr3_aa: CASSLFPGSPQHF
v_call: TRBV25-1; j_call: TRBJ2-7; cdr3_aa: CASSEYTTTYEQYF
v_call: TRBV6-5; j_call: TRBJ2-1; cdr3_aa: CASSSGLTSGNEQFF
v_call: TRBV5-5; j_call: TRBJ1-6; cdr3_aa: CASSLRQGSDSPLHF
v_call: TRBV30; j_call: TRBJ2-5; cdr3_aa: CAWRLAGNMGKTQYF
v_call: TRBV6-6; j_call: TRBJ1-2; cdr3_aa: CASSQDRSPYGYTF
v_call: TRBV7-2; j_call: TRBJ1-2; cdr3_aa: CASSPLVTGGGGGYTF
v_call: TRBV6-1; j_call: TRBJ1-2; cdr3_aa: CASTLNPELNYGYTF
v_call: TRBV6-5; j_call: TRBJ1-2; cdr3_aa: CASRQQGEGGYTF
v_call: TRBV4-2; j_call: TRBJ2-7; cdr3_aa: CASSQEDTHSYEQYF
v_call: TRBV18; j_call: TRBJ2-1; cdr3_aa: CASSPTSGGNNEQFF
v_call: TRBV18; j_call: TRBJ2-1; cdr3_aa: CASSPSAGGTNEQFF
v_call: TRBV30; j_call: TRBJ1-3; cdr3_aa: CASRLAGNTIYF
v_call: TRBV6-5; j_call: TRBJ2-7; cdr3_aa: CASSQRGLEQYF